Detailed here is one T cell receptor (beta chain). What it binds is not known. This entry comes from a study of shared clonotypes between healthy human individuals. Study-wide context: The study used three CD4 naive, three CD4 memory, two CD8 naive and one CD8 memory plate per donor. General study findings and limits: Around 5% of naive CD4 clonotypes were common to a handful of donors.

Deep level was the assay's run setting. Measured with immunoSEQ multiplex PCR; TCRdb has only the in-frame clones, and not every one. The sample lists about 330,000 clones; less than 85% were seen once. V was pared by 8 bases and J by 2 bases, with 5 bases of the junction left unmatched. The CDR3 is 15 amino acids. Germline loops: CDR1 MNHNY, CDR2 SVGAGI (reference sequence). The CD4+ fraction was divided into a CD45RA+ naive subset and a CD45RA-negative memory subset. The chain joins TRBV6-6 to TRBJ1-3, with 11 bases lining up with TRBD1. This TCR came from a man under 40 in good health. Material for sequencing was memory CD4+ T cells sorted from blood. Subset specified: CD45RA-negative fraction. The CDR3 spells CASGPGQGAGNTIYF. CDR3 bases: TGTGCCAGCGGCCCGGGACAGGGGGCTGGAAACACCATATATTTT.